Below, 21 T cell receptor beta chains from the same sample are listed, as sequenced in a study of cytomegalovirus exposure and HLA in healthy donors. The PCR used 60 Vbeta and 13 Jbeta primers. Assay used: immunoSEQ multiplex PCR; TCRdb lists only in-frame clones, some missing. The table lists about 210,000 clones, around 80% of them singletons. The sequencing input was PBMCs. The source of these receptors is a boy younger than 18 in good health and CMV-seronegative.

Here the CDR3 DNA reads TGTGCCAGCAAGGCGGCGGAGGCAAACTATGGCTACACCTTC. Translating it yields CASKAAEANYGYTF. The rearrangement joins TRBV9 to TRBJ1-2, with D unclear. Trimming took off 6 bases at V and 2 bases at J, with 14 bases between the two ends. Germline CDR1 reads SGDLS; CDR2 reads YYNGEE. The CDR3 consists of 14 residues.

The genes are TRBV11-3 and TRBJ2-5; 8 bases are a match to TRBD1. Germline CDR1 and CDR2: SGHNT and YENEEA. V gave up 1 base and J gave up 5 bases; unmatched junction bases: 6. CDR3 size: 15 residues. The CDR3 spells CASSLARTGYETQYF. CDR3 sequence (DNA): TGTGCCAGCAGCTTAGCCCGGACAGGGTACGAGACCCAGTACTTC.

The chain has TRBV2 and TRBJ1-6; D perhaps matches TRBD1 (5 bases). The V end was cut by 3 bases, the J end by 10 bases, with 16 bases between. The CDR3 has 15 amino acids. The germline V gene encodes CDR1 SNHLY and CDR2 FYNNEI. DNA of the CDR3: TGTGCCAGCAGTGATGAGAGCAGGGTAAGATCACCCCTCCACTTT. The encoded protein is CASSDESRVRSPLHF.

This clone is a singleton in its sample. The DNA of the CDR3 is TGTGCCAGCAGTCTTGGGCCCCGGGGATGGCCCCAGCATTTT. Its protein is CASSLGPRGWPQHF. The rearrangement joins TRBV6-6 to TRBJ1-5; D unresolved. This CDR3 is 14 amino acids long. Deletions cut 5 bases from V and 9 bases from J, with 17 bases between. Germline CDR1 is MNHNY and CDR2 is SVGAGI (reference sequence).

Comment on this clone: This CDR3 is also generated by other DNA sequences in the sample. The chain recombines TRBV5-1 with TRBJ2-7, with TRBD1 matching 9 bases. There are 15 residues in the CDR3. CDR1 and CDR2 from the germline V gene are SGHRS and YFSETQ. V lost 0 bases and J lost 1; bases outside the gene matches: 2. As DNA, the CDR3 is TGCGCCAGCAGCTTGGGGACAGGGGAGTCCTACGAGCAGTACTTC. Its translation: CASSLGTGESYEQYF.

The chain is built from TRBV9 and TRBJ2-1; the match to TRBD2 covers 14 bases. CDR3 size: 17 residues. The V gene end was trimmed by 4 bases and the J gene end by 7 bases; junction bases not matched to a gene: 10. Germline loops: CDR1 SGDLS, CDR2 YYNGEE. CDR3 sequence reads: CASSSRLAGGDLNEQFF. CDR3 nucleotide sequence: TGTGCCAGCAGCTCAAGACTAGCGGGGGGGGACTTGAATGAGCAGTTCTTC.

The rearrangement uses TRBV7-2 and TRBJ1-6, with 9 positions matching TRBD1. Trimming took 6 bases from V and 0 from J; bases not matched to a gene: 3. The germline CDR1 and CDR2 sequences are SGHTA and FQGNSA. This CDR3 region has 16 residues. CDR3 DNA sequence: TGTGCCAGCAGTCCGGACAGGGGCTCCTATAATTCACCCCTCCACTTT. This sequence encodes CASSPDRGSYNSPLHF.

V usage is TRBV5-5 and J usage is TRBJ2-4; TRBD2 aligns across 10 bases. Germline loops: CDR1 SGHKS, CDR2 YYEKEE (reference sequence). J lost 8 bases, V lost 0 bases, and 11 bases had no gene match. CDR3 length: 17 residues. The CDR3 reads CASSLEGLASGWDIQYF. Here the CDR3 DNA reads TGTGCCAGCAGCTTGGAGGGACTAGCGAGTGGGTGGGACATTCAGTACTTC.

The gene calls are TRBV27 and TRBJ1-5; 10 bases are shared with TRBD1. The CDR3 length is 17 residues. The germline V gene has CDR1 MNHEY and CDR2 SMNVEV (reference sequence). The ends lost 6 bases at V and 4 bases at J; junction bases unmatched: 12. This CDR3 is CASSPVGTGDLNQPQHF. CDR3 nucleotides: TGTGCCAGCAGCCCCGTCGGGACAGGGGACCTAAATCAGCCCCAGCATTTT.

This clone was picked up one time. CDR3: CASSRDFSSYEQYF. CDR3 bases: TGTGCCAGCAGTCGGGACTTCAGCTCCTACGAGCAGTACTTC. The rearrangement joins TRBV6-5 to TRBJ2-7, with TRBD2 as a possible D gene (6 bases). V lost 5 bases and J lost 0, with 11 bases in between. Per germline, CDR1 MNHEY and CDR2 SVGAGI. The CDR3 has 14 amino acids.

The V gene is TRBV6-5, the J gene TRBJ2-7, with D possibly matching TRBD2 (6 bases). CDR3 size: 14 residues. The V end lost 0 bases, the J end lost 6 bases, and 12 bases lay between the germline ends. The V gene's germline CDR1 is MNHEY and CDR2 SVGAGI. The CDR3 sequence is CASSYSTQEGEQYF. CDR3 sequence (DNA): TGTGCCAGCAGTTACTCGACACAGGAGGGCGAGCAGTACTTC.

The rearrangement links TRBV5-1 to TRBJ1-5; no clear D. Germline CDR1 reads SGHRS; CDR2 reads YFSETQ. The CDR3 runs 13 residues. The ends were cut back, 4 bases at V and 5 bases at J, with 10 bases in the middle. For the CDR3, the DNA is TGCGCCAGCAGCCCCTCCCCCGATCAGCCCCAGCATTTT. Protein product: CASSPSPDQPQHF. The full variable domain, with the rest looked up from reference TRBV5-1 and TRBJ1-5, is KAGVTQTPRYLIKTRGQQVTLSCSPISGHRSVSWYQQTPGQGLQFLFEYFSETQRNKGNFPGRFSGRQFSNSRSEMNVSTLELGDSALYLCASSPSPDQPQHFGDGTRLSIL.

This clone has just one count. J is TRBJ2-5 and V is TRBV2, with TRBD1 matching 10 bases. Gene TRBJ2-7 matches the end of the DNA better, so the J call may be wrong. The germline CDR1 and CDR2 sequences are SNHLY and FYNNEI. The CDR3 totals 14 residues. The CDR3 DNA follows: TGTGCCAGCAGGATGGGACAGGGGTTCTACGAGCAGTACTTC. Amino acid sequence: CASRMGQGFYEQYF.

The chain couples TRBV6-1 to TRBJ2-7; 8 bases are a match to TRBD1. Losses at the gene ends were 4 bases for V and 2 bases for J; bases not matched to a gene: 16. CDR3 size: 18 residues. Germline lookup yields CDR1 MNHNS and CDR2 SASEGT. CDR3 residues: CASSVRDRPNSPPYEQYF. As DNA, the CDR3 is TGTGCCAGCAGTGTCCGGGACAGGCCGAATTCACCCCCCTACGAGCAGTACTTC.

The chain joins TRBV7-9 to TRBJ2-7; 9 bases are shared with TRBD2. Trimming took 4 bases from V and 5 from J; bases not matched to a gene: 9. Germline lookup yields CDR1 SEHNR and CDR2 FQNEAQ (reference sequence). This CDR3 is 15 amino acids long. CDR3 bases: TGTGCCAGCAGCTCCCCTGGGCGGGAGGGAAACGAGCAGTACTTC. Translated: CASSSPGREGNEQYF. Combining the CDR3 with reference TRBV7-9 and TRBJ2-7 gives the whole variable domain DTGVSQNPRHKITKRGQNVTFRCDPISEHNRLYWYRQTLGQGPEFLTYFQNEAQLEKSRLLSDRFSAERPKGSFSTLEIQRTEQGDSAMYLCASSSPGREGNEQYFGPGTRLTVT.

The genes are TRBV9 and TRBJ2-3; 7 positions agree with TRBD2. This CDR3 comprises 14 residues. Germline loops: CDR1 SGDLS, CDR2 YYNGEE. J was trimmed by 5 bases and V by 4 bases; bases with no gene match: 7. In DNA form, the CDR3 reads TGTGCCAGCAGCCCGGGACTACCTGGAGATACGCAGTATTTT. As protein: CASSPGLPGDTQYF.

The chain links TRBV30 to TRBJ1-1; TRBD1 aligns across 7 bases. Germline CDR1 and CDR2: GTSNPN and SVGIG (reference sequence). J lost 8 bases, V lost 3 bases, and 6 bases had no gene match. This CDR3 has 12 residues. The CDR3, as DNA: TGTGCCTGGAGCGACAGGGCAGGAGAAGCTTTCTTT. It translates to CAWSDRAGEAFF.

J is TRBJ1-3 and V is TRBV11-3; TRBD1 is a possible D gene (5 bases). This CDR3 is built from 14 residues. V lost 5 bases and J 1 base, leaving 9 bases between the germline ends. CDR1 and CDR2 (germline): SGHNT, YENEEA. This CDR3 is CASSSGGSGNTIYF. CDR3 in DNA: TGTGCCAGCAGCAGCGGGGGATCTGGAAACACCATATATTTT.

The chain carries TRBV19 and TRBJ1-1; 7 bases match TRBD1. Trimming cost V 7 bases and J 4 bases; bases outside gene matches: 9. CDR1 LNHDA and CDR2 SQIVND come from the germline V gene (reference sequence). The length of the CDR3 is 14 residues. The CDR3 nucleotides read TGTGCCAGTATAACTCGGACAGGACGCACTGAAGCTTTCTTT. This gives the protein CASITRTGRTEAFF.

Concerning this clone: Other nucleotide sequences in the sample specify the same CDR3. The chain has TRBV6-5 and TRBJ2-7; 8 bases are shared with TRBD1. CDR3 length equals 14 residues. The ends lost 10 bases at V and 4 bases at J; junction bases unmatched: 12. Looked up from germline, CDR1 is MNHEY and CDR2 is SVGAGI. CDR3 sequence (DNA): TGTGCCACCTCAGCCGGGACAGGAACGTACGAGCAGTACTTC. This codes for CATSAGTGTYEQYF.

This chain joins TRBV11-2 and TRBJ2-5; 14 bases agree with TRBD2. Germline CDR1 SGHAT, CDR2 FQNNGV. The CDR3 spans 19 residues. Trimming cost V 2 bases and J 2 bases; bases outside gene matches: 10. Here the CDR3 DNA reads TGTGCCAGCAGCTTAAGTATGACTAGCGGGAGGGCCAGACAAGAGACCCAGTACTTC. Amino acids: CASSLSMTSGRARQETQYF.